This is a list of T cell receptor beta chains from one sample in a study of metastatic and nonmetastatic thyroid tumors. TCRdb reassembled clones from the PCR reads with MiXCR. The table shows 35,000 to 50,000 clones, with around 4% occurring only once. Sequenced: blood. Receptor source: a female donor with papillary thyroid cancer or a benign thyroid nodule (not recorded which). Some clones in this sample may be carry-over from other donors' samples. Each CDR3 is given with its conserved first and last residue. Fields, in order: D gene, J gene, CDR3 length, V gene, clone size, CDR3 protein, CDR3 DNA. The D gene is left open where the match is weak. Not all rows give a size; the values are once, few, many and, for expanded clones, a class.

d_call: -; j_call: TRBJ2-3; cdr3_length: 12; v_call: TRBV6-1; clone_size: -; cdr3_aa: CASSEGWDTQYF; cdr3_nt: TGTGCCAGCAGTGAGGGGTGGGATACGCAGTATTTT
d_call: TRBD2; j_call: TRBJ2-1; cdr3_length: 15; v_call: TRBV7-9; clone_size: many; cdr3_aa: CASSSGTSVIREQFF; cdr3_nt: TGTGCCAGCAGCTCCGGGACTAGCGTCATCCGTGAGCAGTTCTTC
d_call: -; j_call: TRBJ1-1; cdr3_length: 13; v_call: TRBV15; clone_size: many; cdr3_aa: CATSRQGNTEAFF; cdr3_nt: TGTGCCACCAGCAGACAGGGGAACACTGAAGCTTTCTTT
d_call: -; j_call: TRBJ1-4; cdr3_length: 16; v_call: TRBV5-6; clone_size: few; cdr3_aa: CASSGSVTGTNEKLFF; cdr3_nt: TGTGCCAGCAGCGGGTCCGTGACAGGAACTAATGAAAAACTGTTTTTT
d_call: TRBD2; j_call: TRBJ2-7; cdr3_length: 19; v_call: TRBV7-2; clone_size: -; cdr3_aa: CASSLVSRLAGGPIDEQYF; cdr3_nt: TGTGCCAGCAGCTTAGTTTCTCGTCTAGCGGGAGGGCCCATCGACGAGCAGTACTTC
d_call: -; j_call: TRBJ1-2; cdr3_length: 14; v_call: TRBV12-3/TRBV12-4; clone_size: many; cdr3_aa: CASSLVPGPYGYTF; cdr3_nt: TGTGCCAGCAGTTTAGTGCCGGGGCCCTATGGCTACACCTTC
d_call: TRBD1; j_call: TRBJ1-3; cdr3_length: 14; v_call: TRBV5-1; clone_size: many; cdr3_aa: CASSPSGGGNTIYF; cdr3_nt: TGCGCCAGCAGCCCGTCAGGGGGAGGAAACACCATATATTTT
d_call: TRBD2; j_call: TRBJ2-1; cdr3_length: 15; v_call: TRBV7-9; clone_size: many; cdr3_aa: CASSLRLAGWGEQFF; cdr3_nt: TGTGCCAGCAGCTTAAGGCTAGCGGGATGGGGGGAGCAGTTCTTC
d_call: -; j_call: TRBJ1-2; cdr3_length: 16; v_call: TRBV6-1; clone_size: few; cdr3_aa: CAISDLRGKPNYGYTF; cdr3_nt: TGTGCCATCAGTGACCTCAGGGGAAAACCTAACTATGGCTACACCTTC
d_call: -; j_call: TRBJ1-4; cdr3_length: 16; v_call: TRBV13; clone_size: few; cdr3_aa: CASSFQPQGNNEKLFF; cdr3_nt: TGTGCCAGCAGCTTCCAGCCCCAGGGAAATAATGAAAAACTGTTTTTT
d_call: TRBD1; j_call: TRBJ1-2; cdr3_length: 14; v_call: TRBV6-4; clone_size: -; cdr3_aa: CASSPGQGGYGYTF; cdr3_nt: TGTGCCAGCAGTCCCGGACAGGGAGGCTATGGCTACACCTTC
d_call: -; j_call: TRBJ1-1; cdr3_length: 14; v_call: TRBV20-1; clone_size: few; cdr3_aa: CSADAQTGSTEAFF; cdr3_nt: TGCAGTGCCGACGCCCAGACCGGGAGCACTGAAGCTTTCTTT
d_call: TRBD1; j_call: TRBJ2-7; cdr3_length: 15; v_call: TRBV6-1; clone_size: -; cdr3_aa: CASSDPLGQANEQYF; cdr3_nt: TGTGCCAGCAGTGATCCCCTAGGACAGGCAAATGAGCAGTACTTC
d_call: -; j_call: TRBJ1-2; cdr3_length: 16; v_call: TRBV5-1; clone_size: many; cdr3_aa: CASSLDAGRPFYGYTF; cdr3_nt: TGCGCCAGCAGCTTGGACGCGGGACGCCCCTTCTATGGCTACACCTTC
d_call: TRBD1; j_call: TRBJ1-4; cdr3_length: 15; v_call: TRBV19; clone_size: many; cdr3_aa: CASSISGGWGEKLFF; cdr3_nt: TGTGCCAGTAGTATATCAGGGGGATGGGGTGAAAAACTGTTTTTT
d_call: -; j_call: TRBJ2-2; cdr3_length: 15; v_call: TRBV12-3/TRBV12-4; clone_size: many; cdr3_aa: CASSPEGRAGGELFF; cdr3_nt: TGTGCCAGCAGCCCCGAGGGCAGGGCGGGCGGGGAGCTGTTTTTT
d_call: -; j_call: TRBJ2-1; cdr3_length: 14; v_call: TRBV29-1; clone_size: many; cdr3_aa: CSVGVSEIFNEQFF; cdr3_nt: TGCAGCGTTGGGGTATCGGAGATCTTCAATGAGCAGTTCTTC
d_call: -; j_call: TRBJ2-3; cdr3_length: 15; v_call: TRBV7-9; clone_size: many; cdr3_aa: CASSLSGLRADTQYF; cdr3_nt: TGTGCCAGCAGCTTGAGCGGGCTTAGGGCAGATACGCAGTATTTT
d_call: -; j_call: TRBJ2-7; cdr3_length: 14; v_call: TRBV7-8; clone_size: many; cdr3_aa: CASSFAGKDYEQYF; cdr3_nt: TGTGCCAGCAGCTTCGCGGGGAAGGATTACGAGCAGTACTTC
d_call: TRBD1; j_call: TRBJ2-7; cdr3_length: 14; v_call: TRBV6-2/TRBV6-3; clone_size: few; cdr3_aa: CASSVAQGVREQYF; cdr3_nt: TGTGCCAGCAGTGTGGCACAGGGGGTGCGTGAGCAGTACTTC
d_call: -; j_call: TRBJ2-1; cdr3_length: 15; v_call: TRBV5-8; clone_size: -; cdr3_aa: CASSLGTGWSDEQFF; cdr3_nt: TGTGCCAGCAGCTTGGGGACTGGCTGGAGTGATGAGCAGTTCTTC
d_call: -; j_call: TRBJ1-2; cdr3_length: 14; v_call: TRBV3-1; clone_size: -; cdr3_aa: CASSPGTFDYGYTF; cdr3_nt: TGTGCCAGCAGCCCAGGGACCTTCGATTATGGCTACACCTTC
d_call: TRBD2; j_call: TRBJ2-7; cdr3_length: 20; v_call: TRBV7-2; clone_size: many; cdr3_aa: CASSLAPGLAELQSSYEQYF; cdr3_nt: TGTGCCAGCAGCCTGGCACCGGGACTAGCGGAACTCCAGAGCTCCTACGAGCAGTACTTC
d_call: TRBD1; j_call: TRBJ2-7; cdr3_length: 11; v_call: TRBV3-1; clone_size: many; cdr3_aa: CASSNRGDLYF; cdr3_nt: TGTGCCAGCAGTAACAGGGGGGATCTGTACTTC
d_call: -; j_call: TRBJ2-2; cdr3_length: 13; v_call: TRBV30; clone_size: many; cdr3_aa: CARTSSSTGELFF; cdr3_nt: TGTGCAAGGACAAGTTCTTCCACCGGGGAGCTGTTTTTT
d_call: TRBD2; j_call: TRBJ2-2; cdr3_length: 16; v_call: TRBV14; clone_size: many; cdr3_aa: CASSQVAGAGTGELFF; cdr3_nt: TGTGCCAGCAGCCAAGTAGCGGGAGCGGGGACCGGGGAGCTGTTTTTT
d_call: -; j_call: TRBJ2-2; cdr3_length: 13; v_call: TRBV13; clone_size: medium-sized; cdr3_aa: CASSPLKAGELFF; cdr3_nt: TGTGCCAGCAGCCCACTGAAGGCCGGGGAGCTGTTTTTT
d_call: -; j_call: TRBJ2-7; cdr3_length: 14; v_call: TRBV9; clone_size: many; cdr3_aa: CASSVAVGLYEQYF; cdr3_nt: TGTGCCAGCAGCGTAGCTGTCGGTCTCTACGAGCAGTACTTC
d_call: TRBD1; j_call: TRBJ2-2; cdr3_length: 16; v_call: TRBV10-3; clone_size: few; cdr3_aa: CAIKLSGQGAPGELFF; cdr3_nt: TGTGCCATCAAGCTCTCTGGACAGGGGGCCCCCGGGGAGCTGTTTTTT
d_call: -; j_call: TRBJ2-1; cdr3_length: 12; v_call: TRBV19; clone_size: few; cdr3_aa: CASSMLHDEQFF; cdr3_nt: TGTGCCAGTAGTATGCTCCACGATGAGCAGTTCTTC
d_call: TRBD1; j_call: TRBJ1-1; cdr3_length: 16; v_call: TRBV24-1; clone_size: few; cdr3_aa: CATSDSTTGWPTEAFF; cdr3_nt: TGTGCCACCAGTGATTCAACGACAGGGTGGCCCACTGAAGCTTTCTTT
d_call: TRBD2; j_call: TRBJ2-5; cdr3_length: 16; v_call: TRBV7-9; clone_size: many; cdr3_aa: CASSTSGTGAGGTQYF; cdr3_nt: TGTGCCAGCAGCACTAGCGGGACTGGCGCCGGCGGGACCCAGTACTTC
d_call: TRBD1; j_call: TRBJ2-7; cdr3_length: 14; v_call: TRBV6-1; clone_size: medium-sized; cdr3_aa: CASSPRRGQGEQYF; cdr3_nt: TGTGCCAGCAGTCCAAGAAGGGGGCAAGGCGAGCAGTACTTC
d_call: -; j_call: TRBJ2-2; cdr3_length: 15; v_call: TRBV3-1; clone_size: many; cdr3_aa: CASSQDQRVTGELFF; cdr3_nt: TGTGCCAGCAGCCAAGATCAAAGGGTCACCGGGGAGCTGTTTTTT
d_call: -; j_call: TRBJ2-3; cdr3_length: 16; v_call: TRBV6-1; clone_size: many; cdr3_aa: CASSEVRGGGTDTQYF; cdr3_nt: TGTGCCAGCAGTGAAGTTCGGGGCGGGGGCACAGATACGCAGTATTTT
d_call: -; j_call: TRBJ2-3; cdr3_length: 13; v_call: TRBV20-1; clone_size: few; cdr3_aa: CSDSLEYTDTQYF; cdr3_nt: TGCAGTGATTCTTTGGAATACACAGATACGCAGTATTTT
d_call: TRBD1; j_call: TRBJ1-5; cdr3_length: 14; v_call: TRBV30; clone_size: many; cdr3_aa: CAWSDRGSNQPQHF; cdr3_nt: TGTGCCTGGAGTGACAGGGGCTCCAATCAGCCCCAGCATTTT
d_call: -; j_call: TRBJ2-3; cdr3_length: 19; v_call: TRBV20-1; clone_size: -; cdr3_aa: CSAGSSCTSGRFSTDTQYF; cdr3_nt: TGCAGTGCTGGTAGTTCGTGTACAAGCGGTAGGTTCAGCACAGATACGCAGTATTTT
d_call: -; j_call: TRBJ1-5; cdr3_length: 15; v_call: TRBV2; clone_size: many; cdr3_aa: CASSEGAGAGQPQHF; cdr3_nt: TGTGCCAGCAGTGAAGGGGCTGGGGCTGGGCAGCCCCAGCATTTT
d_call: TRBD1; j_call: TRBJ2-5; cdr3_length: 18; v_call: TRBV4-1; clone_size: many; cdr3_aa: CASSQGLVRTGGQETQYF; cdr3_nt: TGCGCCAGCAGCCAAGGGTTAGTAAGGACAGGGGGGCAAGAGACCCAGTACTTC
d_call: TRBD1; j_call: TRBJ2-3; cdr3_length: 18; v_call: TRBV3-1; clone_size: -; cdr3_aa: CASSEYTRQGAGGDTQYF; cdr3_nt: TGTGCCAGCAGCGAGTACACCCGACAGGGGGCCGGGGGAGATACGCAGTATTTT
d_call: TRBD1; j_call: TRBJ1-1; cdr3_length: 15; v_call: TRBV5-4; clone_size: few; cdr3_aa: CASSLEQGMNTEAFF; cdr3_nt: TGTGCCAGCAGCTTGGAACAGGGGATGAACACTGAAGCTTTCTTT
d_call: TRBD2; j_call: TRBJ2-3; cdr3_length: 14; v_call: TRBV7-3; clone_size: many; cdr3_aa: CASSLGTRGDTQYF; cdr3_nt: TGTGCCAGCAGCTTAGGGACTAGAGGAGATACGCAGTATTTT
d_call: -; j_call: TRBJ2-6; cdr3_length: 14; v_call: TRBV27; clone_size: -; cdr3_aa: CASRLGQGANVLTF; cdr3_nt: TGTGCCAGCAGACTAGGACAGGGGGCCAACGTCCTGACTTTC
d_call: TRBD1; j_call: TRBJ2-2; cdr3_length: 15; v_call: TRBV9; clone_size: many; cdr3_aa: CASSPGQAGTGELFF; cdr3_nt: TGTGCCAGCAGCCCTGGACAGGCGGGCACCGGGGAGCTGTTTTTT
d_call: -; j_call: TRBJ1-5; cdr3_length: 14; v_call: TRBV12-3/TRBV12-4; clone_size: -; cdr3_aa: CANSPDNSNQPQHF; cdr3_nt: TGTGCCAACAGTCCGGACAATAGCAATCAGCCACAGCATTTT
d_call: -; j_call: TRBJ2-1; cdr3_length: 15; v_call: TRBV7-9; clone_size: few; cdr3_aa: CASSLDGSSYNEQFF; cdr3_nt: TGTGCCAGCAGCTTAGATGGGTCATCCTACAATGAGCAGTTCTTC